This TCR beta chain was identified during a study of chemoradiotherapy in HPV16-positive cancers. Broader study findings: Only two HPV16-positive patients supplied the functional HPV-specificity definition.

V shed 6 bases, J shed 2 bases, and the junction held 6 bases outside the gene matches. This CDR3 has 16 residues. From germline, CDR1 is SGHVS and CDR2 FNYEAQ. TCRdb keeps only in-frame clones here, not all; method: immunoSEQ multiplex PCR. The sample includes some 12,000 clones, around 89% of them seen just once. Worth noting for this clone: Its antigen is unknown.

The TCR was taken from a human donor with HPV-associated anogenital cancer. Sampling was done from a patient who underwent chemoradiotherapy. The chain has TRBV7-6 and TRBJ2-3; 12 bases fit TRBD2. CDR3 coding DNA: TGTGCCAGCAGACCAGGGACTAGCGGGTCCACAGATACGCAGTATTTT. Amino acids: CASRPGTSGSTDTQYF.